This T cell receptor beta chain was sequenced for a study of blood T cells in healthy people across ages. In its sample, this clonotype was seen a few times. The germline gives CDR1 SNHLY, CDR2 FYNNEI. The length of the CDR3 is 15 residues. Sample-barcoded 5' priming and a J-beta primer mix drove a second PCR of roughly 6 to 12 cycles. TCRdb redid the calling of the 5' RACE reads with MiXCR, one entry per CDR3 protein. The sample yields 1 million or so distinct CDR3 sequences, about 25% seen once. The same sample was also studied in work on T cells of mothers and their children.

The chain uses TRBV2 and TRBJ2-5; 7 bases fit TRBD1. Near its end, the DNA agrees better with TRBJ2-7, so the J call may be wrong. The sample taken for sequencing was blood. The sequence was obtained from a girl aged 2-10 years in good health. CDR3: CASRETTGLGNEQYF. The CDR3 DNA reads TGTGCCAGCAGGGAGACGACAGGGTTAGGAAACGAGCAGTACTTC.